This TCR beta chain was profiled in a study of T cell responses to AZD1222 COVID-19 vaccine. Looking at the study overall: Second-dose schedules of about 4 or about 12 weeks were combined. Study-level findings and limits: Repertoire sampling occurred only after the peak T cell response. Mapped onto spike, vaccine-associated CD4 TCRs spanned it and were dominant at 160-218 and 743-854. White British ancestry dominated among donors, who included more females, and clonal diversity was possibly underestimated.

The CDR3 runs to 16 residues. CDR1 is SGDLS, CDR2 YYNGEE, per germline. Trimming cost V 0 bases and J 1 base, with 13 bases left between them. Using immunoSEQ multiplex PCR, the repertoire was profiled, and TCRdb retains in-frame clones only, with some absent. The table records 150,000 to 200,000 clones, approximately 92% of them present only once. With regard to this clone: Its antigen is not known.

This clonotype originated in an adult in good health. The V gene is TRBV9, the J gene TRBJ1-2; perhaps TRBD1 as D (6 bases). The sample in question was peripheral blood, obtained on day 0 of AZD1222 vaccination. This chain's CDR3 is CASSVAMTGDNYGYTF. The CDR3 nucleotides are TGTGCCAGCAGCGTAGCTATGACAGGAGATAACTATGGCTACACCTTC.